The T cell receptor (beta chain) under discussion was sequenced for a study of CD8 T cells in ankylosing spondylitis. There are many counts of this clonotype. Its antigen remains unidentified. Overall study results and limits: Reports of some motif variants in reactive arthritis synovial fluid and blood predate this one.

The CDR3 length is 16 residues. CDR1 ENHRY and CDR2 SYGVKD come from the germline V gene. V lost 6 bases, J lost 8 bases, and 23 bases lay in between. TCRdb re-called the 5' RACE reads with MiXCR, one entry per CDR3 protein. The sample contains about 130,000 distinct CDR3 sequences, over 6% of which appear only once. The specimen was blood, either unsorted or a sorted T cell fraction (not recorded which). The receptor was isolated from a male donor with ankylosing spondylitis or in good health (not recorded which). The genes are TRBV10-3 and TRBJ2-1, with a weak D call TRBD1 (6 bases). CDR3 coding DNA: TGTGCCATCAGAGAGCCTGAGGGGGATCGAAGTCATGAGCAGTTCTTC. It encodes CAIREPEGDRSHEQFF.